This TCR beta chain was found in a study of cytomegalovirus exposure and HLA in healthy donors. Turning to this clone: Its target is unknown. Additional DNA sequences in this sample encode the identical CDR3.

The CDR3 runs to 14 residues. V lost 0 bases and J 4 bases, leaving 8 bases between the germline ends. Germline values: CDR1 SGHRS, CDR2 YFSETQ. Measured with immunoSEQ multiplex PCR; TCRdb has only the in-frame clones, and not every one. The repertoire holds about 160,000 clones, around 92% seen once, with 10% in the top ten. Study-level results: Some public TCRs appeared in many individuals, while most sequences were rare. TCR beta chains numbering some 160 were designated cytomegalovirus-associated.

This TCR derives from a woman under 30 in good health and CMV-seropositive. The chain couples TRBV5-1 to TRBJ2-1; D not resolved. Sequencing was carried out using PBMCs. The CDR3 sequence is CASSLGQTYNEQFF. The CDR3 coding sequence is TGCGCCAGCAGCTTGGGTCAGACTTACAATGAGCAGTTCTTC.